This paragraph reports one TCR beta chain. RNA totalling about 0.45 to 1 ug underwent reverse transcription with random hexamers. TCRdb re-called the immunoSEQ multiplex PCR reads through MiXCR, storing one row per CDR3 protein. The data contain 150,000 to 200,000 distinct CDR3 sequences, just under 95% of them seen just once; the ten biggest clones take up roughly 0.14%. The data derive from a study of CD8 T cells in Susac syndrome. Germline CDR1 SQVTM, CDR2 ANQGSEA. V was pared by 7 bases and J by 4 bases, with 11 bases of the junction left unmatched. The CDR3 is 15 residues long. This chain connects TRBV29-1 to TRBJ2-5; the match to TRBD2 covers 11 bases. Input material: CD4+ T cells from PBMCs. The receptor's source is a human donor in good health. This CDR3 is CSGKPGLAVGETQYF. CDR3 in DNA: TGCAGCGGGAAGCCGGGACTAGCGGTTGGAGAGACCCAGTACTTC.